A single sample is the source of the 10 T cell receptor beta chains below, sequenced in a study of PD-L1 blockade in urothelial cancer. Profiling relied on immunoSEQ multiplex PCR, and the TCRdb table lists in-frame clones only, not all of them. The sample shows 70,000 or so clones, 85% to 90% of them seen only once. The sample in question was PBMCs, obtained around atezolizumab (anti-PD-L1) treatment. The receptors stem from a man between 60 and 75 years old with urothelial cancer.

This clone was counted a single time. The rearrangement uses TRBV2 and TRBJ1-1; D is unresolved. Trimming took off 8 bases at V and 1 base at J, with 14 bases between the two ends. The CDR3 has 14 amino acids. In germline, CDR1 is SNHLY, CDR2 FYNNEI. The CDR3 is CASSPSSGNTEAFF. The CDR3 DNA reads TGTGCCAGCTCCCCCTCGTCCGGGAACACTGAAGCTTTCTTT.

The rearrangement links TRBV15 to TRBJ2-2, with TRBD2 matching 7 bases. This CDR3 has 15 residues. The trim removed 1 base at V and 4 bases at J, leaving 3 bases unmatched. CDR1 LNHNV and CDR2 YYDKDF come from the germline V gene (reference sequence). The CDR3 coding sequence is TGTGCCACCAGCAGAGGCGGGAGTGGCACCGGGGAGCTGTTTTTT. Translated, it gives CATSRGGSGTGELFF. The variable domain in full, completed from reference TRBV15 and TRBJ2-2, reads DAMVIQNPRYQVTQFGKPVTLSCSQTLNHNVMYWYQQKSSQAPKLLFHYYDKDFNNEADTPDNFQSRRPNTSFCFLDIRSPGLGDTAMYLCATSRGGSGTGELFFGEGSRLTVL.

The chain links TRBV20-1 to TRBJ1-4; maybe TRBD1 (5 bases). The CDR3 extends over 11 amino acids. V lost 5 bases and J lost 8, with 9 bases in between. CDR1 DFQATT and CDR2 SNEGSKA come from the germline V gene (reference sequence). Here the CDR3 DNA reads TGCAGTGCTTACCGGGGGGAAAAACTGTTTTTT. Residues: CSAYRGEKLFF.

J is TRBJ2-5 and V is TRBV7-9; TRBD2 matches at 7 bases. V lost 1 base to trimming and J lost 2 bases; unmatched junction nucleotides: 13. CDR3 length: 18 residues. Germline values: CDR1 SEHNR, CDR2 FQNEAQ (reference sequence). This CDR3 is CASSLGFDQRGIQETQYF. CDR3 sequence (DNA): TGTGCCAGCAGCTTAGGTTTTGACCAGCGGGGTATACAAGAGACCCAGTACTTC.

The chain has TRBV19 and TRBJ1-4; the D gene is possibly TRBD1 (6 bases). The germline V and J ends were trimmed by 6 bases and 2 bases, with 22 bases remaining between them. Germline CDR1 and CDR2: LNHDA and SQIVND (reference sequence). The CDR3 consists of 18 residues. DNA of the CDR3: TGTGCCAGTAGAGTCCGGGACACAACTTGGGGGACTAATGAAAAACTGTTTTTT. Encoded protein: CASRVRDTTWGTNEKLFF. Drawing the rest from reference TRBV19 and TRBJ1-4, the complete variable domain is DGGITQSPKYLFRKEGQNVTLSCEQNLNHDAMYWYRQDPGQGLRLIYYSQIVNDFQKGDIAEGYSVSREKKESFPLTVTSAQKNPTAFYLCASRVRDTTWGTNEKLFFGSGTQLSVL.

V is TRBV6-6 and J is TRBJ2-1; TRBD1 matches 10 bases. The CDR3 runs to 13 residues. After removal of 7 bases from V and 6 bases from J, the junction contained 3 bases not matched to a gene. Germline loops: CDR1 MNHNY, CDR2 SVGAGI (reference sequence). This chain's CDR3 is CASMGQGTNEQFF. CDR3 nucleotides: TGTGCCAGCATGGGACAGGGGACCAATGAGCAGTTCTTC.

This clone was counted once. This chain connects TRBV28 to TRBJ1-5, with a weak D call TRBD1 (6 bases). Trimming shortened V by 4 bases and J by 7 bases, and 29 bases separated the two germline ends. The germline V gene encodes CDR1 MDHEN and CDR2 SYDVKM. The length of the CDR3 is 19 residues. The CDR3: CASSSPLRGGRGYGQPQHF. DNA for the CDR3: TGTGCCAGCAGTTCCCCTCTTCGGGGGGGCAGGGGCTACGGACAGCCCCAGCATTTT.

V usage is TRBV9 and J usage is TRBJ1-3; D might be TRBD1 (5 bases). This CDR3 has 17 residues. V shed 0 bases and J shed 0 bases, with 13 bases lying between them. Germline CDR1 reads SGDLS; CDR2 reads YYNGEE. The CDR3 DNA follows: TGTGCCAGCAGCGTAGCGGCAGGGCCCCCCTCTGGAAACACCATATATTTT. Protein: CASSVAAGPPSGNTIYF.

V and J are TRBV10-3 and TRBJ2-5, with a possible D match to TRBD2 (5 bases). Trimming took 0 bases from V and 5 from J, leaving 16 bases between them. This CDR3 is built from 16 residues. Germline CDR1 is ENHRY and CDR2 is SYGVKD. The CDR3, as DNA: TGTGCCATCAGTGAGTCGACTGTCGCAGGAGGCGAGACCCAGTACTTC. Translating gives CAISESTVAGGETQYF.

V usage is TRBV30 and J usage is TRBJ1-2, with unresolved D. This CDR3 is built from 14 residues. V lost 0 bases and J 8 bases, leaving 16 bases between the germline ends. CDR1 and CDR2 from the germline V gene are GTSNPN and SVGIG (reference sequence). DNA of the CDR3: TGTGCCTGGAGTGTAAACGGCAGGATATGGGGCTACACCTTC. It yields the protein CAWSVNGRIWGYTF.